One sample yielded the 6 T cell receptor beta chains listed below, sequenced in a study of CD8 T cells in Susac syndrome. Reverse transcription of 0.5 to 1 ug RNA was performed with random hexamers. One entry per CDR3 protein results from TCRdb running MiXCR on the immunoSEQ multiplex PCR reads. This sample has some 57,000 distinct CDR3 sequences, with approximately 90% found just once. The sample was CD8+ T cells from PBMCs. These receptors were collected from a human donor in good health.

The chain combines TRBV6-6 with TRBJ1-5; no reliable D call. Germline-derived CDR1 and CDR2 are MNHNY and SVGAGI (reference sequence). The CDR3 runs to 16 residues. Trimming removed 0 bases at V and 2 bases at J, with 11 bases between. The chain's CDR3 is CASSYSREGGNQPQHF. As DNA, the CDR3 is TGTGCCAGCAGTTACTCCCGGGAAGGTGGCAATCAGCCCCAGCATTTT.

J is TRBJ2-7 and V is TRBV2, with D maybe TRBD2 (5 bases). The CDR3 spans 17 residues. Germline V gives CDR1 SNHLY, CDR2 FYNNEI. V was shortened by 1 base and J by 0 bases, with 16 bases between the two germline ends. The CDR3 DNA reads as TGTGCCAGCAGTGAAGGCGGACTGCCACCCTACTCCTACGAGCAGTACTTC. Translation gives CASSEGGLPPYSYEQYF.

The rearrangement uses TRBV6-1 and TRBJ2-1; 10 bases agree with TRBD1. The germline V gene has CDR1 MNHNS and CDR2 SASEGT. The CDR3 spans 19 residues. The V gene end was trimmed by 4 bases and the J gene end by 6 bases; junction bases not matched to a gene: 18. The CDR3 reads CASSGSGTGDIFVTNEQFF. CDR3 nucleotides: TGTGCCAGCAGTGGGTCCGGGACAGGGGATATTTTTGTCACCAATGAGCAGTTCTTC.

This chain's CDR3 is CASSLMREAFF. CDR3 DNA: TGTGCCAGCAGCTTGATGCGAGAAGCTTTCTTT. This chain uses TRBV7-9 with TRBJ1-1, with unresolved D. The CDR3 spans 11 residues. V lost 3 bases and J lost 8, with 7 bases in between. From germline, CDR1 is SEHNR and CDR2 FQNEAQ (reference sequence).

CDR3 residues: CASSFGAGYTF. CDR3 sequence (DNA): TGTGCCAGCAGTTTCGGGGCGGGCTACACCTTC. The chain joins TRBV28 to TRBJ1-2, with D maybe TRBD1 (5 bases). The germline V and J ends were trimmed by 3 bases and 8 bases, with 7 bases remaining between them. CDR3 length: 11 amino acids. Germline loops: CDR1 MDHEN, CDR2 SYDVKM.

The V and J genes are TRBV5-6 and TRBJ2-5, with D perhaps assigned TRBD1 or TRBD2 (5 bases each). The CDR3 contains 15 residues. From germline, CDR1 is SGHDT and CDR2 YYEEEE. V lost 7 bases to trimming and J lost 7 bases, with 23 bases between them. CDR3 in DNA: TGTGCCAGCTACATTAAAGAGGGGCAACGGTTGACCCAGTACTTC. This sequence encodes CASYIKEGQRLTQYF.